This T cell receptor (beta chain) is drawn from a study of graft-versus-host responses after intestinal transplantation. For the study at large: Multivisceral, liver-intestinal, or isolated intestinal transplants were performed in recipients. Anti-thymocyte globulin was used for induction in all recipients, who then took tacrolimus and steroids for roughly three years. Study-wide results and limits: Analysis identified GvH clones in recipient marrow, with some appearing first in ileum or blood.

The germline CDR1 and CDR2 sequences are SGDLS and YYNGEE. The CDR3 is made up of 16 amino acids. Deletions cut 3 bases from V and 4 bases from J, with 17 bases between. Note on this clone: Antigen specificity is unknown.

Produced via immunoSEQ multiplex PCR; TCRdb's table is partial and in-frame only. This table holds 20,000 to 25,000 clones, less than 95% found once. Sequencing was performed on PBMCs, taken 156 days after intestinal transplant. The clonotype comes from a human patient who received an intestinal transplant, so some T cells may come from the graft donor. V usage is TRBV9 and J usage is TRBJ1-3; perhaps TRBD1 as D (6 bases). CDR3 sequence reads: CASSGPGGGDGNTIYF. CDR3 sequence (DNA): TGTGCCAGCAGCGGGCCCGGAGGGGGAGACGGAAACACCATATATTTT.